The subject of this entry is one T cell receptor (beta chain). Its antigen is not identified. The junction and the germline gene differ at one end; a read error may be behind it. Each CDR3 protein is one row after TCRdb ran MiXCR on the PCR reads. The table records about 97,000 distinct CDR3 sequences, less than 35% of them present only once. These data belong to a study of molecular identifiers for immune sequencing clone quantification. Study-wide points: Highly expanded clone sizes could end up underestimated if a barcode were shared by identical TCR molecules.

The CDR3 covers 18 residues. CDR1 is LGHNA, CDR2 YSLEER, per germline. The J gene is TRBJ2-7, the V gene TRBV4-3, with TRBD2 identical over 8 bases. The material sequenced was naive CD8+ T cells from blood, with Jurkat cell RNA spiked in. Subset defined: FACS-sorted CD8+CD4-CCR7+CD45RA+ naive T cells. The receptor's source is a human donor in good health. Some libraries in this study had Jurkat cell RNA spiked in. DNA of the CDR3: TGCGCCAGCAGCGGGGACTTACGCGGGAGGTCCCACTCCTACGAGCAGCACTTC. Protein sequence: CASSGDLRGRSHSYEQHF.